The entry that follows covers one TCR beta chain sequence. Its antigen is currently not known. Base qualities are not provided; no much larger clone lies one nucleotide away. V is reduced by 3 bases and J by 4 bases, leaving a spacing of 18 bases between them. CDR1 and CDR2 (SGHAT, FQNNGV) derive from the germline V gene. The CDR3, cysteine through phenylalanine, is 16 amino acids long. Only CDR3 DNA is held: 48 bases, read in frame from base 1. The sample is drawn from a study of glioma-infiltrating T cells after dendritic cell vaccination (TCRdb year 2016). Looking at the study overall: The cohort comprised approximately 15 glioblastoma patients from Phase I and II dendritic cell vaccination trials, 9 newly diagnosed and 6 with recurrent disease. Tumor-infiltrating lymphocyte content was quantified and tumor and blood repertoires were compared in dendritic cell-vaccinated glioblastoma patients by deep sequencing of TCR beta CDR3 regions. Three intradermal dendritic cell vaccine injections were administered to patients at biweekly intervals in the arm below the axilla. Patients received autologous tumor lysate-pulsed dendritic cell vaccination between the early 2000s and the early 2010s. Survival after dendritic cell vaccination was correlated with TCR sequencing metrics, including TIL content and tumor-blood repertoire overlap. The vaccine was prepared from monocyte-derived dendritic cells that were cultured for seven days with IL-4 and GM-CSF and then pulsed overnight with autologous tumor lysate.

Patients were selected for having adequate residual fresh-frozen tumor tissue and more than two years of available survival data. None of the glioblastoma patients carried an isocitrate dehydrogenase mutation, although molecular status otherwise varied. PBMC were collected before vaccination, two weeks after the third vaccination, and at tumor progression when it occurred. Genomic DNA was extracted with the Qiagen DNeasy Blood extraction Kit. TCRB CDR3 regions were amplified from about 2 ug genomic DNA, or all available DNA if less, using the immunoSEQ assay. For multiplex PCR, 60 forward primers for TCR V beta segments and 13 reverse primers for J beta segments were used. To estimate the number of reads per starting template, synthetic control templates were added to each sample at limiting dilution. The Illumina HiSeq System generated 87 bp sequencing reads. The authors' pipeline ran thus. PCR and sequencing errors were removed by a nearest neighbor algorithm that merged closely related sequences. TCR overlap was defined as the percentage of unique tumor TCR beta sequences that were also present in the same patient's peripheral blood. TCRdb took this table from immuneACCESS and kept in-frame rearrangements with V and J called. Such tables lack part of the clones; where checked against another copy, unresolved V genes explain under half of the gap, and the rest is unexplained. The V and J calls and clone size come from that table; D and trimming were worked out from the DNA. Recorded for this sample are over 55,000 clones; about four fifths of them occurred a single time. Roughly 8.2% of the sample comes from the top ten.

Here is what the overall study found, with its caveats: The cohort was small and heterogeneous, only a few patients had full blood and tumor sets, and even fewer had initial-recurrent tumor pairs. After dendritic cell vaccination, a higher estimated pretreatment TIL content predicted longer time to progression and longer overall survival. The three-group TCR overlap response model was described as speculative and requiring prospective validation. TCR clonality showed no direct relationship with survival, which suggests that a diverse polyclonal response may be important.

The chain was built from TRBV11-2 and TRBJ1-1, with no reliable assignment of the D segment. The TCR was taken from a human donor with glioblastoma. Sequenced here: blood, sampled before dendritic cell vaccination. The CDR3 protein: CASSLSWGEGVTEAFF. The sequenced DNA is TGTGCCAGCAGCTTGTCGTGGGGAGAGGGCGTCACTGAAGCTTTCTTT.